The entry that follows covers one T cell receptor beta chain sequence. What it binds is unknown. The sample belongs to a study of cytomegalovirus exposure and HLA in healthy donors. Study summary: Samples from HLA-typed donors yielded approximately 80 million unique TCRs in an early data release.

The study sampled nominally healthy donors, though unrecorded immune exposures were likely. Study-wide results and caveats: Rare TCR sequences predominated, though certain public TCRs were found in many donors. Immune exposure data for these donors was limited to CMV serostatus.

PCR amplification relied on 60 Vbeta primers (plus 13 Jbeta primers). TCRdb keeps only in-frame clones here, not all; method: immunoSEQ multiplex PCR. The table includes 200,000 to 250,000 clones, around 81% detected once. There are 15 residues in the CDR3. Germline loops: CDR1 SEHNR, CDR2 FQNEAQ (reference sequence). Trimming left V 1 base short and J 3 bases short, with 12 bases between. The clonotype was recovered from a woman between 55 and 75 years old in good health and CMV-seropositive. This chain connects TRBV7-9 to TRBJ1-1; possible D gene TRBD1, 6 bases. The specimen sequenced was PBMCs. DNA for the CDR3: TGTGCCAGCAGCTTAGTATCGGCAGGGGACACTGAAGCTTTCTTT. Amino acids: CASSLVSAGDTEAFF.